This T cell receptor beta chain was captured by sequencing in a study of T cell repertoires in aging, cancer and after chemotherapy. The study's findings and limits: These repertoire data do not allow conclusions about immunological memory after chemotherapy. Age-matched healthy donors had significantly more diverse, less clonal blood TCR repertoires than untreated cancer patients.

Deletions cut 4 bases from V and 6 bases from J, with 8 bases between. From germline, CDR1 is MNHEY and CDR2 SVGAGI. The CDR3 extends over 12 amino acids. Multiplex touch-down PCR with TRB-A/B primers amplified rearranged V-D-J TRB sequences. TCRdb reanalysed the multiplex PCR reads using MiXCR and keeps one entry per CDR3 protein. There are thousands of distinct CDR3 sequences in the sample; around 20% occur only once, and 3% to 4.5% lies in the top ten. Sample share makes this clonotype medium-sized. Its target is not known. TCR beta rearrangements were amplified from peripheral blood genomic DNA. The receptor's source is a human donor in good health. The donor label of this sample is uncertain. The V call is TRBV6-5, the J call TRBJ2-3; D remains ambiguous. The sequencing sample was made of blood. As DNA, the CDR3 is TGTGCCAGCAGTTCGTCTAGGGATACGCAGTATTTT. It specifies CASSSSRDTQYF.